The sequence of this TCR beta chain was determined in a study of OX40 agonist ivuxolimab in advanced cancers. Study-wide points: Clonal expansion from baseline to week 6 occurred in both CD4+ and CD8+ T cells. Low normalized T-cell clonal expansion also characterized some of the nonresponders.

V dropped 5 bases and J dropped 7 bases, with 14 bases sitting between them. There are 13 residues in the CDR3. The germline V gene has CDR1 SGHTA and CDR2 FQGTGA. People who had autoimmune disease history or systemic immunosuppression were excluded. For this clone: Its antigen is unknown.

TCRdb keeps only in-frame clones here, not all; method: immunoSEQ multiplex PCR. The sample contains tens of thousands of clones, roughly nine tenths of which appear only once. This sequence originates from an adult with an advanced solid tumor such as melanoma, head and neck, liver or kidney cancer. The starting material was CD4+ or CD8+ T cells sorted from blood, obtained in a trial of the OX40 agonist ivuxolimab. The chain links TRBV7-3 to TRBJ1-1, with D possibly matching TRBD1 (6 bases). CDR3 DNA: TGTGCCAGCAGCCATACAGGGAACCGTGAAGCTTTCTTT. Translated, it gives CASSHTGNREAFF. The full variable domain, completed using reference TRBV7-3 and TRBJ1-1, is GAGVSQTPSNKVTEKGKYVELRCDPISGHTALYWYRQSLGQGPEFLIYFQGTGAADDSGLPNDRFFAVRPEGSVSTLKIQRTERGDSAVYLCASSHTGNREAFFGQGTRLTVV.